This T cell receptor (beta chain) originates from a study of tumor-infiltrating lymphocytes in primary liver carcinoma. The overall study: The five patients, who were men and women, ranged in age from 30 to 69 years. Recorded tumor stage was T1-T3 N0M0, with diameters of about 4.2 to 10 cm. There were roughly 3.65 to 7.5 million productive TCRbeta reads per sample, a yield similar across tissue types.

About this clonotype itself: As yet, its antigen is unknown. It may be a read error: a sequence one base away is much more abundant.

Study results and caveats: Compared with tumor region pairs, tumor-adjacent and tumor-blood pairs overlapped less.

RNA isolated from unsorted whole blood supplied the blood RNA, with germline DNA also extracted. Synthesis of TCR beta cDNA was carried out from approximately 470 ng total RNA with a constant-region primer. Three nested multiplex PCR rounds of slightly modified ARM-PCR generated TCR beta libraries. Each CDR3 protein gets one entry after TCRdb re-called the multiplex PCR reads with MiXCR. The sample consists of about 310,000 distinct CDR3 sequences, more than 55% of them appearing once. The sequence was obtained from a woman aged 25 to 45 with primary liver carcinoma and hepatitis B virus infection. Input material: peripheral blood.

The CDR3 reads CASYSGQGGKQYF. The CDR3 DNA sequence: TGTGCCAGCTATTCGGGACAGGGGGGTAAGCAGTACTTC. This sequence joins TRBV6-2 or TRBV6-3 and TRBJ2-7; 11 positions match TRBD1. V shed 8 bases, J shed 8 bases, and the junction held 8 bases outside the gene matches. The length of the CDR3 is 13 residues. CDR1 is MNHEY and CDR2 is SVGEGT in the germline V gene.